This T cell receptor beta chain was documented in a study of blood T cell repertoires in COVID-19. Study-wide background: Both acute and convalescent COVID-19 samples were obtained from the United States, Italy and Spain. In each case, the material was cDNA or gDNA derived from T cells, B-cell-depleted T cells, or PBMCs.

This clone has just a few counts. In the original processing: Cell counts per sample came from amplifying reference gene primers. The repertoire was sequenced with immunoSEQ multiplex PCR; TCRdb's copy has only in-frame clones and lacks some. From that table come the V and J calls and clone size; the DNA was used to work out D and trimming. The sample shows about 15,000 clones, roughly 80% of them seen only once. In germline, CDR1 is SGHNT, CDR2 YYREEE (reference sequence). The CDR3 length is 16 residues. The V gene end was trimmed by 4 bases and the J gene end by 5 bases; junction bases not matched to a gene: 7.

Source material: peripheral blood. The V gene is TRBV5-4, the J gene TRBJ2-5, with 14 bases that match TRBD2. The origin of this receptor is a human donor in a cohort sampled during active COVID-19. This chain's CDR3 is CASSKGLAGVGETQYF. Here the CDR3 DNA reads TGTGCCAGCAGCAAGGGACTAGCGGGAGTCGGGGAGACCCAGTACTTC.